This T cell receptor (beta chain) originates from a study of cytomegalovirus exposure and HLA in healthy donors. The PCR ran on 60 Vbeta and 13 Jbeta primers. Repertoires were generated with immunoSEQ multiplex PCR, while TCRdb's copy carries only in-frame clones and drops some. This sample has some 110,000 clones, with about 79% found just once. The receptor was isolated from a woman aged 18-30 years in good health and CMV-seropositive. The sequenced material came from PBMCs.

The CDR3 DNA reads as TGTGCCAGCACTGCGTCCCGGAATGAGCAGTTCTTC. It yields the protein CASTASRNEQFF. The V gene is TRBV6-5, the J gene TRBJ2-1; the D is unclear. The CDR3 consists of 12 residues. CDR1 is MNHEY and CDR2 is SVGAGI in the germline V gene. V shed 7 bases and J shed 7 bases, with 11 bases lying between them.